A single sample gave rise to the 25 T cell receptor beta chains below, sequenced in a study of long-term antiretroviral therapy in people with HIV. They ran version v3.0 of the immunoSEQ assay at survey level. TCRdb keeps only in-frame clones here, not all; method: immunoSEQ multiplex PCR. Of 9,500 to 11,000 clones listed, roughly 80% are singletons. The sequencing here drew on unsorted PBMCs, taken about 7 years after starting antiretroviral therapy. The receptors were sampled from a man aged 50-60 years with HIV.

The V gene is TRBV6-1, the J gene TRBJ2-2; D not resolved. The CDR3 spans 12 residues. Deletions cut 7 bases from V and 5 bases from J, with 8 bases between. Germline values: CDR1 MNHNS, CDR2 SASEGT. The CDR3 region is CASTPWTGELFF. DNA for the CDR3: TGTGCCAGCACCCCATGGACCGGGGAGCTGTTTTTT.

In DNA form, the CDR3 reads TGTGCCAGCAGTTTCCATCCACAGCTGCCCTACGAGCAGTACTTC. The encoded protein is CASSFHPQLPYEQYF. This sequence joins TRBV27 and TRBJ2-7; D unclear. Germline CDR1 reads MNHEY; CDR2 reads SMNVEV (reference sequence). V was cut by 3 bases and J by 2 bases, with 14 bases left in between. This CDR3 has 15 amino acids.

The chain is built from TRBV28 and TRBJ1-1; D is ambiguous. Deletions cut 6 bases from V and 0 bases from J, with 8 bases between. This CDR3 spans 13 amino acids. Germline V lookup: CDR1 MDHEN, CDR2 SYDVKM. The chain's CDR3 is CASSLVMNTEAFF. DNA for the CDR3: TGTGCCAGCAGCCTAGTCATGAACACTGAAGCTTTCTTT.

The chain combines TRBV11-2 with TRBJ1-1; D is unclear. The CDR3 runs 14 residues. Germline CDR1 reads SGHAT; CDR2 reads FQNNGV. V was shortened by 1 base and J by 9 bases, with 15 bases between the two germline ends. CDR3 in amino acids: CASSLGQGQSQAFF. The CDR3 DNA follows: TGTGCCAGCAGCTTAGGCCAAGGCCAAAGTCAAGCTTTCTTT.

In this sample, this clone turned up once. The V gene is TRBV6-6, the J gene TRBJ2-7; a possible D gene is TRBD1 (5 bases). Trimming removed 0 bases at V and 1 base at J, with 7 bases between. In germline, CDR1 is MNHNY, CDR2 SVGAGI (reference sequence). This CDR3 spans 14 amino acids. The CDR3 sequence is CASSYSGQSYEQYF. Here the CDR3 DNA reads TGTGCCAGCAGTTACTCGGGGCAGTCCTACGAGCAGTACTTC.

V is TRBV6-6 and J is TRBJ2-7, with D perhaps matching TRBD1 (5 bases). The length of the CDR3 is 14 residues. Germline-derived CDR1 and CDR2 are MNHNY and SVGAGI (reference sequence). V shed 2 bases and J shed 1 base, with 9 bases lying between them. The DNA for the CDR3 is TGTGCCAGCAGTTACCTGGCAGGGTCCTACGAGCAGTACTTC. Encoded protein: CASSYLAGSYEQYF.

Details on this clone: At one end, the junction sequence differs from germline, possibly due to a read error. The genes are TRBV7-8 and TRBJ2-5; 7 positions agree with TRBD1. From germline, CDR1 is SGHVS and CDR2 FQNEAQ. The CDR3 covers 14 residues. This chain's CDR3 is CASSSGQAQEAQYF. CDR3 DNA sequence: TGTGCCAGCAGCTCTGGACAGGCACAAGAGGCCCAGTACTTC. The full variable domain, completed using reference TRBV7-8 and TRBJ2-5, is GAGVSQSPRYKVAKRGQDVALRCDPISGHVSLFWYQQALGQGPEFLTYFQNEAQLDKSGLPSDRFFAERPEGSVSTLKIQRTQQEDSAVYLCASSSGQAQEAQYFGPGTRLLVL.

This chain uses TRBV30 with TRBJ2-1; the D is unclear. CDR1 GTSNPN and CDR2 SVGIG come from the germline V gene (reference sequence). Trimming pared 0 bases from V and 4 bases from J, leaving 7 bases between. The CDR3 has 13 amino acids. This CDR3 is CAWSVAIYNEQFF. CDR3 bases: TGTGCCTGGAGTGTCGCCATTTACAATGAGCAGTTCTTC.

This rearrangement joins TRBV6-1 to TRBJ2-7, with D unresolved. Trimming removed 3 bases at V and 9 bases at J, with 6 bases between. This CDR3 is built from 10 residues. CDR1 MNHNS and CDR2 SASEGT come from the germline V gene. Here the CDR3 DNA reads TGTGCCAGCAGTGATAATGTGCAGTACTTC. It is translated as CASSDNVQYF.

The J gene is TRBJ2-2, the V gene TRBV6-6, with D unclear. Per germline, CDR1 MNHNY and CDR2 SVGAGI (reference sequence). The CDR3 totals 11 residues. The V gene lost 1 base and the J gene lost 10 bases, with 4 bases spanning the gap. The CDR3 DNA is TGTGCCAGCAGTTACTATGAGGAGCTGTTTTTT. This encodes CASSYYEELFF.

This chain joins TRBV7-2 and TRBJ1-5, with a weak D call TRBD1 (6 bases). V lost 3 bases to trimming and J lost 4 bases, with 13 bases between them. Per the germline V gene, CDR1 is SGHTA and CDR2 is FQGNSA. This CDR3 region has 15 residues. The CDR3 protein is CASSLGRGWNQPQHF. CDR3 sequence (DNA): TGTGCCAGCAGCTTGGGCAGGGGTTGGAATCAGCCCCAGCATTTT.

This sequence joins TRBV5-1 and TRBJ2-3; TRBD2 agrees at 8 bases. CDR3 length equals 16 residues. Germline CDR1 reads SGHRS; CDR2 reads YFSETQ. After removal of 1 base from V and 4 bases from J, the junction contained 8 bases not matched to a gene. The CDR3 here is CASSLPGGGVADTQYF. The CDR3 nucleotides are TGCGCCAGCAGCTTGCCGGGGGGGGGAGTGGCAGATACGCAGTATTTT.

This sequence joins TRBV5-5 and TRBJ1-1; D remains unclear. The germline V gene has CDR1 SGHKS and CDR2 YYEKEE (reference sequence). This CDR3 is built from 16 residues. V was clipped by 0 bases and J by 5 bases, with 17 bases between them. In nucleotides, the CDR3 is TGTGCCAGCAGCTTGGCAAGAGGATCTGGGAATACTGAAGCTTTCTTT. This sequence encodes CASSLARGSGNTEAFF.

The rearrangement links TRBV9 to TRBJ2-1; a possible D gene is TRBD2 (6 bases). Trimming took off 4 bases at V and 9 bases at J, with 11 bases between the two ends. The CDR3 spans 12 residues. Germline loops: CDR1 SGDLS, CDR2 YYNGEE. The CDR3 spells CASSPGGGEQFF. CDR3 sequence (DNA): TGTGCCAGCAGCCCCGGGGGAGGTGAGCAGTTCTTC.

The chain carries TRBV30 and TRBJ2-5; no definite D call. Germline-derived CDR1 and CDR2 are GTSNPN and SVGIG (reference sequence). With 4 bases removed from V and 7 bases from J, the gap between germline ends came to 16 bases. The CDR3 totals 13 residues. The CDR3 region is CAWTPLLWGTQYF. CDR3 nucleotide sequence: TGTGCCTGGACTCCTTTACTATGGGGGACCCAGTACTTC.

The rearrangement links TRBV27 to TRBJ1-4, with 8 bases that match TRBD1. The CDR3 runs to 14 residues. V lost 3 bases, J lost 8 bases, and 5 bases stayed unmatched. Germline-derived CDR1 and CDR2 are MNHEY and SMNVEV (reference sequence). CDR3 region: CASSFRQGHEKLFF. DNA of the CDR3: TGTGCCAGCAGTTTCAGACAGGGGCACGAAAAACTGTTTTTT.

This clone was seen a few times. Here the CDR3 DNA reads TGTGCCAGCAGCGTAGGGCAGGACAGTCTGAACACTGAAGCTTTCTTT. Amino acids: CASSVGQDSLNTEAFF. J is TRBJ1-1 and V is TRBV9; maybe TRBD1 (6 bases). This CDR3 region has 16 residues. The germline V gene encodes CDR1 SGDLS and CDR2 YYNGEE. Trimming removed 0 bases from V and 0 bases from J, with 12 bases in between.

The CDR3: CASSEGRSRGNTEAFF. As DNA, the CDR3 is TGTGCCAGCAGCGAGGGTAGGTCGAGGGGAAACACTGAAGCTTTCTTT. V gene TRBV9 combines with J gene TRBJ1-1; a possible D gene is TRBD1 (5 bases). The CDR3 has 16 amino acids. V dropped 3 bases and J dropped 2 bases, with 17 bases sitting between them. Germline values: CDR1 SGDLS, CDR2 YYNGEE.

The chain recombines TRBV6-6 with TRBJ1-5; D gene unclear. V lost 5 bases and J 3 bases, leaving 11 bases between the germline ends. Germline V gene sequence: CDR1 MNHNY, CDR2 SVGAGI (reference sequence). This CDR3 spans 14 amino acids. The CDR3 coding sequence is TGTGCCAGCAGTCCCCCGGGGAACAATCAGCCCCAGCATTTT. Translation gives CASSPPGNNQPQHF.

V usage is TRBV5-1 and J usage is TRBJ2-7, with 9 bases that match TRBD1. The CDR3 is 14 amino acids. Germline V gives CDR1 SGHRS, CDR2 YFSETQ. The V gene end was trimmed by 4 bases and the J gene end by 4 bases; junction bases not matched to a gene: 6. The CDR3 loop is CASSPQTGGYEQYF. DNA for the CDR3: TGCGCCAGCAGCCCTCAGACAGGGGGGTACGAGCAGTACTTC.

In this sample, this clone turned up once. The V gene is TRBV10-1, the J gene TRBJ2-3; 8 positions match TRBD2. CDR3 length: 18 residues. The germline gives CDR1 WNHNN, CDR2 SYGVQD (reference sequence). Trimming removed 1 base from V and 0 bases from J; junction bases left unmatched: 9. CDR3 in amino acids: CASSEFAAGAFSTDTQYF. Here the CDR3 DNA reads TGCGCCAGCAGTGAGTTTGCAGCGGGGGCCTTTAGCACAGATACGCAGTATTTT.

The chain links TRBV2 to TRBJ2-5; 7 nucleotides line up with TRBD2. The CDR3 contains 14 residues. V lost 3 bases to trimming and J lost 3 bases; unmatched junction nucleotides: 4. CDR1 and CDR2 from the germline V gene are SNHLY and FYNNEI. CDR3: CASSDLGGEETQYF. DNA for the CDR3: TGTGCCAGCAGTGATTTGGGGGGGGAAGAGACCCAGTACTTC.

CDR3 sequence: CASSFFPNSPLHF. The CDR3 coding sequence is TGTGCCAGCAGTTTCTTCCCGAATTCACCCCTCCACTTT. The chain carries TRBV27 and TRBJ1-6, with D hard to call. There are 13 residues in the CDR3. Germline-derived CDR1 and CDR2 are MNHEY and SMNVEV (reference sequence). V was pared by 3 bases and J by 7 bases, with 7 bases between.

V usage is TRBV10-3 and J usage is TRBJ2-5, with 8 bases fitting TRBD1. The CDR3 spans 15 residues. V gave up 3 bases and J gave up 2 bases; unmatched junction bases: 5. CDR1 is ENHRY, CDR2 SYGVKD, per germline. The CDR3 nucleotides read TGTGCCATCAGTGACGGGACAGGCCTGCAAGAGACCCAGTACTTC. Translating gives CAISDGTGLQETQYF.

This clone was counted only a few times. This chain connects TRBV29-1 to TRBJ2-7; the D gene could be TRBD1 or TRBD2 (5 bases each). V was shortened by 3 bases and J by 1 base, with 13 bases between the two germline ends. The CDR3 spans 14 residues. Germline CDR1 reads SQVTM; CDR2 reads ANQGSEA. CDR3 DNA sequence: TGCAGCGTTGAGGTGGGGACGGCATCCTACGAGCAGTACTTC. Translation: CSVEVGTASYEQYF.